Shown below are 13 T cell receptor beta chains from a single sample sequenced in a study of T cell responses to AZD1222 COVID-19 vaccine (dated by TCRdb to the early 2020s). The method was the immunoSEQ multiplex PCR assay. TCRdb stores this immuneACCESS table with in-frame sequences only. Part of the clones is absent; in the studies checked, under half of the shortfall reflects unresolved V genes, and no reason is known for the rest. Within this sample are 150,000 or so clones, with 90% of them counted one time only. Of the sample, approximately 2% is held by the ten largest clones. Explained via the paper, the time point label denotes: baseline before first vaccination. The sample consisted of peripheral blood, taken on day 0 of AZD1222 vaccination. The receptors come from an adult in good health.

The V call is TRBV4-2, the J call TRBJ1-6, with 10 bases lining up with TRBD1. V was pared by 0 bases and J by 7 bases, with 6 bases of the junction left unmatched. The CDR3 loop spans 17 amino acids. Per germline, CDR1 LGHNA and CDR2 YNFKEQ. For the CDR3, the DNA is TGTGCCAGCAGCCAAGATTGGGGGGACAGGGGCAATTCACCCCTCCACTTT. Translating gives CASSQDWGDRGNSPLHF.

The J gene is TRBJ2-5, the V gene TRBV28; the match to TRBD1 covers 9 bases. The CDR3 is 16 residues long. With V trimmed by 5 bases and J by 6 bases, 13 bases remained unmatched. The germline CDR1 and CDR2 sequences are MDHEN and SYDVKM. CDR3 region: CASSVLQGALGKTQYF. As DNA, the CDR3 is TGTGCCAGCAGTGTCCTACAGGGGGCGCTAGGAAAGACCCAGTACTTC.

V usage is TRBV9 and J usage is TRBJ1-5; possibly TRBD1 for D (5 bases). Germline V gene lookup returns CDR1 SGDLS and CDR2 YYNGEE. This CDR3 spans 14 amino acids. V lost 5 bases and J lost 6, with 15 bases in between. The CDR3 sequence is CASSGTGSGQPQHF. The DNA of the CDR3 is TGTGCCAGCAGTGGTACAGGTTCGGGTCAGCCCCAGCATTTT.

The rearrangement uses TRBV6-1 and TRBJ2-3, with D possibly matching TRBD1 (5 bases). This CDR3 comprises 13 residues. V lost 7 bases and J 2 bases, leaving 10 bases between the germline ends. Germline V gives CDR1 MNHNS, CDR2 SASEGT. DNA for the CDR3: TGTGCCAGCACTCAGGGCGCCACAGATACGCAGTATTTT. This gives the protein CASTQGATDTQYF.

This clone showed up just once. The chain couples TRBV28 to TRBJ1-5; D gene ambiguous. The germline V and J ends were trimmed by 3 bases and 1 base, with 7 bases remaining between them. Germline V gives CDR1 MDHEN, CDR2 SYDVKM. The CDR3 runs to 14 residues. The CDR3 DNA reads TGTGCCAGCAGTTTGGCCCCAAGCAATCAGCCCCAGCATTTT. Amino acids: CASSLAPSNQPQHF.

The chain carries TRBV19 and TRBJ2-1, with TRBD2 identical over 7 bases. CDR1 and CDR2 from the germline V gene are LNHDA and SQIVND (reference sequence). This CDR3 comprises 14 residues. V shed 9 bases, J shed 3 bases, and the junction held 8 bases outside the gene matches. The CDR3 sequence: CASQAGPDYNEQFF. The CDR3 region has the DNA TGTGCCAGCCAAGCGGGACCCGACTACAATGAGCAGTTCTTC. Complete variable domain (other parts from reference TRBV19 and TRBJ2-1): DGGITQSPKYLFRKEGQNVTLSCEQNLNHDAMYWYRQDPGQGLRLIYYSQIVNDFQKGDIAEGYSVSREKKESFPLTVTSAQKNPTAFYLCASQAGPDYNEQFFGPGTRLTVL.

The J gene is TRBJ2-7, the V gene TRBV28; 9 bases map to TRBD1. The CDR3 loop spans 14 amino acids. Germline values: CDR1 MDHEN, CDR2 SYDVKM. V was clipped by 4 bases and J by 6 bases; unmatched bases: 7. The CDR3 nucleotides are TGTGCCAGCAGTTCCGGGACAGGGTTTGGCGAGCAGTACTTC. Translated, it gives CASSSGTGFGEQYF.

The chain combines TRBV7-6 with TRBJ2-7; a possible D gene is TRBD1 (6 bases). This CDR3 comprises 15 residues. Trimming cost V 3 bases and J 2 bases, with 14 bases left between them. Germline loops: CDR1 SGHVS, CDR2 FNYEAQ. CDR3 amino acids: CASSLVRDTTYEQYF. The CDR3 DNA is TGTGCCAGCAGCTTGGTACGGGACACTACCTACGAGCAGTACTTC.

CDR3 residues: CASSVVGRGYNEQFF. The CDR3 nucleotides are TGTGCCAGCAGCGTCGTCGGGAGGGGGTACAATGAGCAGTTCTTC. This chain links TRBV9 with TRBJ2-1; 8 nucleotides align to TRBD2. CDR3 size: 15 residues. The germline gives CDR1 SGDLS, CDR2 YYNGEE. V was clipped by 2 bases and J by 4 bases; unmatched bases: 5.

This chain joins TRBV30 and TRBJ1-6, with TRBD1 as a possible D gene (6 bases). CDR3 size: 14 residues. Germline V gives CDR1 GTSNPN, CDR2 SVGIG (reference sequence). Trimming pared 2 bases from V and 10 bases from J, leaving 15 bases between. For the CDR3, the DNA is TGTGCCTGGAGTACAGGGTCTGCAGGGTCACCCCTCCACTTT. It is translated as CAWSTGSAGSPLHF.

The V call is TRBV5-1, the J call TRBJ1-4, with 10 bases identical to TRBD1. CDR1 SGHRS and CDR2 YFSETQ come from the germline V gene. J lost 5 bases, V lost 4 bases, and 5 bases had no gene match. This CDR3 contains 15 residues. The chain's CDR3 is CASSGGTGVNEKLFF. In DNA form, the CDR3 reads TGCGCCAGCAGCGGAGGGACAGGGGTCAATGAAAAACTGTTTTTT.

The genes are TRBV7-2 and TRBJ1-5; 7 bases match TRBD1. Germline CDR1 reads SGHTA; CDR2 reads FQGNSA. The V gene end was trimmed by 1 base and the J gene end by 3 bases; junction bases not matched to a gene: 3. The CDR3 spans 15 residues. The CDR3 DNA reads TGTGCCAGCAGCTTAGGGGACAGCAACAATCAGCCCCAGCATTTT. Translated, it gives CASSLGDSNNQPQHF.

The gene calls are TRBV6-4 and TRBJ2-3, with D tentatively TRBD1 or TRBD2 (5 bases each). The CDR3 totals 13 residues. Germline lookup yields CDR1 MRHNA and CDR2 SNTAGT. With 2 bases removed from V and 2 bases from J, the gap between germline ends came to 5 bases. CDR3 sequence: CASSDGTTDTQYF. The CDR3 DNA reads TGTGCCAGCAGTGACGGGACCACAGATACGCAGTATTTT.